The 20 T cell receptor beta chains listed next were all sequenced from one sample in a study of radiotherapy plus CTLA-4 blockade in lung cancer. Produced via immunoSEQ multiplex PCR; TCRdb's table is partial and in-frame only. This sample yields around 80,000 clones, of which over 80% are seen a single time; 0.82% belongs to the top ten. Source: peripheral blood, taken from a patient treated with radiotherapy plus ipilimumab. The source is a human donor with non-small cell lung cancer who had stable disease on radiotherapy plus ipilimumab.

The chain links TRBV18 to TRBJ2-6, with 10 nucleotides matching TRBD1. The CDR3 is made up of 19 amino acids. Per germline, CDR1 KGHSH and CDR2 LQKENI. J gave up 2 bases and V 3 bases, and 10 bases lay outside the gene matches. This chain's CDR3 is CASSPPGQGPWAGANVLTF. The CDR3 bases are TGTGCCAGCTCACCCCCGGGACAGGGGCCATGGGCTGGGGCCAACGTCCTGACTTTC.

The chain has TRBV19 and TRBJ1-4; maybe TRBD1 (5 bases). Trimming cost V 3 bases and J 0 bases, with 17 bases left between them. The CDR3 is 18 residues long. Germline V CDR1 and CDR2: LNHDA, SQIVND (reference sequence). CDR3 sequence reads: CASSIPMGQTATNEKLFF. The CDR3, as DNA: TGTGCCAGTAGTATCCCGATGGGGCAGACCGCAACTAATGAAAAACTGTTTTTT.

The chain uses TRBV19 and TRBJ1-4; a weak D match, TRBD1 (5 bases). This CDR3 has 15 residues. Germline lookup yields CDR1 LNHDA and CDR2 SQIVND (reference sequence). The V end lost 9 bases, the J end lost 0 bases, and 14 bases lay between the germline ends. The CDR3: CASLQRDPTNEKLFF. As DNA, the CDR3 is TGTGCCAGCCTACAGAGGGACCCAACTAATGAAAAACTGTTTTTT.

This chain connects TRBV6-5 to TRBJ2-2; D ambiguous. The CDR3 length is 13 residues. Trimming took off 7 bases at V and 1 base at J, with 7 bases between the two ends. The germline V gene has CDR1 MNHEY and CDR2 SVGAGI. DNA for the CDR3: TGTGCCAGCACCTTCGGGAACACCGGGGAGCTGTTTTTT. It specifies CASTFGNTGELFF.

The CDR3 loop is CASSTQTGASVGNTIYF. CDR3 nucleotide sequence: TGTGCCAGCAGTACCCAGACAGGGGCATCCGTTGGAAACACCATATATTTT. The chain carries TRBV25-1 and TRBJ1-3, with 8 bases aligning to TRBD1. The CDR3 is made up of 17 amino acids. The germline V gene encodes CDR1 MGHDK and CDR2 SYGVNS. Trimming cost V 5 bases and J 3 bases; bases outside gene matches: 12.

The V and J genes are TRBV6-1 and TRBJ2-1; D remains ambiguous. This CDR3 has 17 residues. Germline-derived CDR1 and CDR2 are MNHNS and SASEGT. V dropped 2 bases and J dropped 1 base, with 15 bases sitting between them. The CDR3 protein is CASSEYRTLSSYNEQFF. DNA of the CDR3: TGTGCCAGCAGTGAATACCGGACCCTATCTTCCTACAATGAGCAGTTCTTC.

This clone is a singleton in its sample. This chain connects TRBV9 to TRBJ1-1; D remains unclear. The germline V gene has CDR1 SGDLS and CDR2 YYNGEE. CDR3 length: 14 amino acids. The V end lost 0 bases, the J end lost 0 bases, and 6 bases lay between the germline ends. DNA for the CDR3: TGTGCCAGCAGCGTAGCCGGCCTGAACACTGAAGCTTTCTTT. This encodes CASSVAGLNTEAFF.

The chain couples TRBV28 to TRBJ2-7; D unresolved. The CDR3 sequence is 12 residues long. V lost 4 bases, J lost 6 bases, and 10 bases lay in between. CDR1 and CDR2 (germline): MDHEN, SYDVKM. The CDR3 here is CASSSTTSEQYF. The CDR3 DNA is TGTGCCAGCAGTTCTACTACTTCCGAGCAGTACTTC.

This clone was seen a few times. This chain connects TRBV12-5 to TRBJ1-3; 9 bases fit TRBD1. CDR1 and CDR2 (germline): LGHNT, FRNRAP. The CDR3 contains 15 residues. V lost 7 bases to trimming and J lost 2 bases; unmatched junction nucleotides: 6. The CDR3 spells CASATGGGPGNTIYF. The CDR3 nucleotides read TGTGCTAGTGCAACAGGGGGCGGGCCTGGAAACACCATATATTTT. The whole variable domain, filled in from reference TRBV12-5 and TRBJ1-3, reads DARVTQTPRHKVTEMGQEVTMRCQPILGHNTVFWYRQTMMQGLELLAYFRNRAPLDDSGMPKDRFSAEMPDATLATLKIQPSEPRDSAVYFCASATGGGPGNTIYFGEGSWLTVV.

The chain joins TRBV5-7 to TRBJ2-3; no firm D call. TRBV5-7 is identified as an open reading frame with a role that is uncertain. The CDR3 loop spans 16 amino acids. The V gene lost 4 bases and the J gene lost 1 base, with 16 bases spanning the gap. CDR3 residues: CASSGEVGRGTDTQYF. The CDR3 DNA follows: TGTGCCAGCAGCGGGGAAGTCGGGCGCGGCACAGATACGCAGTATTTT.

The chain carries TRBV2 and TRBJ1-2, with a tentative D call TRBD1 (6 bases). The CDR3 totals 13 residues. The germline V gene encodes CDR1 SNHLY and CDR2 FYNNEI. The ends were cut back, 4 bases at V and 4 bases at J, with 10 bases in the middle. CDR3 coding DNA: TGTGCCAGCAGTGGAACGGACAGCTATGGCTACACCTTC. This encodes CASSGTDSYGYTF.

This chain joins TRBV7-6 and TRBJ1-3; D is undetermined. Trimming left V 2 bases short and J 0 bases short, with 8 bases between. This CDR3 spans 15 amino acids. CDR1 SGHVS and CDR2 FNYEAQ come from the germline V gene. The chain's CDR3 is CASSLSETSGNTIYF. CDR3 sequence (DNA): TGTGCCAGCAGCTTATCCGAGACCTCTGGAAACACCATATATTTT.

This clone occurred a few times. The chain joins TRBV7-2 to TRBJ2-3; 12 bases match TRBD2. CDR3 length equals 16 residues. CDR1 is SGHTA and CDR2 is FQGNSA in the germline V gene. The V and J ends lost 3 bases and 6 bases, in that order; junction bases with no gene match: 7. The CDR3 DNA follows: TGTGCCAGCAGCTTCACTAGCGGGGGGACCGGGGATACGCAGTATTTT. Protein product: CASSFTSGGTGDTQYF.

For this clone: At one end the junction does not follow the germline gene, possibly because of a read error. J is TRBJ2-3 and V is TRBV5-6; D not resolved. Germline assignment: CDR1 SGHDT and CDR2 YYEEEE. The CDR3 spans 13 residues. CDR3 in DNA: TGTACCAGCAGCCAATCCACGTCCGATACGCAGTATTTT. This gives the protein CTSSQSTSDTQYF.

The rearrangement uses TRBV29-1 and TRBJ1-1; 7 bases fit TRBD1. CDR1 and CDR2 (germline): SQVTM, ANQGSEA. V trimming: 5 bases; J trimming: 2 bases; junction bases outside the gene matches: 5. The CDR3 covers 13 residues. This CDR3 reads CSVQGVSNTEAFF. DNA for the CDR3: TGCAGCGTTCAGGGGGTTAGTAACACTGAAGCTTTCTTT.

The chain has TRBV5-1 and TRBJ2-1; D not resolved. The V gene lost 4 bases and the J gene lost 0 bases, with 11 bases spanning the gap. The CDR3 sequence is 15 residues long. The germline V gene encodes CDR1 SGHRS and CDR2 YFSETQ. The CDR3 loop reads CASSAAPSSYNEQFF. The CDR3 bases are TGCGCCAGCAGCGCGGCTCCTAGCTCCTACAATGAGCAGTTCTTC. Full variable domain (missing parts from reference TRBV5-1 and TRBJ2-1): KAGVTQTPRYLIKTRGQQVTLSCSPISGHRSVSWYQQTPGQGLQFLFEYFSETQRNKGNFPGRFSGRQFSNSRSEMNVSTLELGDSALYLCASSAAPSSYNEQFFGPGTRLTVL.

The genes are TRBV28 and TRBJ2-7, with 12 bases that match TRBD2. CDR1 is MDHEN and CDR2 is SYDVKM in the germline V gene. Trimming cost V 6 bases and J 1 base; bases outside gene matches: 7. The CDR3 has 16 residues. The CDR3 DNA reads as TGTGCCAGCAGGTTACAGACTAGCGGGAGTTCCTACGAGCAGTACTTC. Encoded protein: CASRLQTSGSSYEQYF.

This clone was counted a few times. V and J are TRBV11-2 and TRBJ2-1; TRBD2 agrees at 10 bases. The trim removed 5 bases at V and 8 bases at J, leaving 6 bases unmatched. CDR1 and CDR2 (germline): SGHAT, FQNNGV. The length of the CDR3 is 14 residues. CDR3 DNA sequence: TGTGCCAGCAGCACCGGGACTAGCGTCTATGAGCAGTTCTTC. As protein: CASSTGTSVYEQFF. The variable domain in full, completed from reference TRBV11-2 and TRBJ2-1, reads EAGVAQSPRYKIIEKRQSVAFWCNPISGHATLYWYQQILGQGPKLLIQFQNNGVVDDSQLPKDRFSAERLKGVDSTLKIQPAKLEDSAVYLCASSTGTSVYEQFFGPGTRLTVL.

This chain joins TRBV6-6 and TRBJ2-7; D ambiguous. The CDR3 sequence is 13 residues long. Germline V gene data show CDR1 as MNHNY and CDR2 as SVGAGI (reference sequence). Trimming took 4 bases from V and 1 from J, leaving 8 bases between them. This CDR3 is CASSLQPSYEQYF. Written as DNA, the CDR3 is TGTGCCAGCAGTTTACAACCATCCTACGAGCAGTACTTC.

The chain couples TRBV30 to TRBJ1-3, with a weak D call TRBD1 (6 bases). The germline V and J ends were trimmed by 2 bases and 2 bases, with 13 bases remaining between them. CDR1 GTSNPN and CDR2 SVGIG come from the germline V gene (reference sequence). CDR3 length: 15 residues. The CDR3 region has the DNA TGTGCCTGGAGTATCACAGGGTTACCTGGAAACACCATATATTTT. Translating it yields CAWSITGLPGNTIYF.